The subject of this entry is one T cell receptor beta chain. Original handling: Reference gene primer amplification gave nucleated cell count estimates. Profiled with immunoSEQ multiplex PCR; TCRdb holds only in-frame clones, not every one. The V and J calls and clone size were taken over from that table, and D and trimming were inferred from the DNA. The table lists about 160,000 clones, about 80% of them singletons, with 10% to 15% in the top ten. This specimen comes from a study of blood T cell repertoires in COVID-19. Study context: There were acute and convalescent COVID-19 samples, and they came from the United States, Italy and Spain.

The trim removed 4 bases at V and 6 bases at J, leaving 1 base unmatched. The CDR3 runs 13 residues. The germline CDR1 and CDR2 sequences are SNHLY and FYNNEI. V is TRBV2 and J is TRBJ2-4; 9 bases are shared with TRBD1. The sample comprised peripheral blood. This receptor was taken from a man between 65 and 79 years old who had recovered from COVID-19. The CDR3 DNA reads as TGTGCCAGCAGTGGACAGGGGGGAAACATTCAGTACTTC. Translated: CASSGQGGNIQYF.